The rows below give T cell receptor beta chains drawn from one sample of a study of T cell changes during pregnancy in multiple sclerosis. Measured with immunoSEQ multiplex PCR; TCRdb has only the in-frame clones, and not every one. This sample has some 93,000 clones; approximately 92% occur once, and the top ten carry approximately 2.2%. Specimen: peripheral blood, collected after pregnancy. Receptors were obtained from a female donor with multiple sclerosis, enrolled in a pregnancy study. Each CDR3 is given with its conserved first and last residue. A D gene is named only where the DNA matches it firmly. Not every row has a clone size; where given, it reads once, few, many or a size class.

size: .; V: TRBV7-9; J: TRBJ2-7; D: TRBD1; DNA: TGTGCCAGCAGCTTGGACAGGGGGGCCTGGGAGCAGTACTTC; CDR3: CASSLDRGAWEQYF
size: .; V: TRBV18; J: TRBJ2-7; D: .; DNA: TGTGCCAGCTCACTAGCGGATCCCCCCTACGAGCAGTACTTC; CDR3: CASSLADPPYEQYF
size: once; V: TRBV6-5; J: TRBJ2-7; D: .; DNA: TGTGCCAGCACACCCCGCAGGTACTCCTACGAGCAGTACTTC; CDR3: CASTPRRYSYEQYF
size: .; V: TRBV6-1; J: TRBJ2-7; D: TRBD1; DNA: TGTGCCGGCAACAGGGGGCCCTATGCCTACGAGCAGTACTTC; CDR3: CAGNRGPYAYEQYF
size: .; V: TRBV30; J: TRBJ2-1; D: .; DNA: TGTGCCTGGACCGGCGGTCCTTCCTACAATGAGCAGTTCTTC; CDR3: CAWTGGPSYNEQFF
size: .; V: TRBV6-5; J: TRBJ1-2; D: .; DNA: TGTGCCAGCAGTTACTCAGGGATGGGGGGCTATGGCTACACCTTC; CDR3: CASSYSGMGGYGYTF
size: .; V: TRBV7-8; J: TRBJ1-2; D: .; DNA: TGTGCCAGCAGCCTACGTCGGCCGACCAGGGGTACGGATGGCTACACCTTC; CDR3: CASSLRRPTRGTDGYTF
size: .; V: TRBV18; J: TRBJ1-5; D: .; DNA: TGTGCCAGCTCACTTTTCCAGGGGCGGAATCAGCCCCAGCATTTT; CDR3: CASSLFQGRNQPQHF
size: .; V: TRBV14; J: TRBJ2-5; D: .; DNA: TGTGCCAGCAGCCAAGTACGACGGGGCCAAGAGACCCAGTACTTC; CDR3: CASSQVRRGQETQYF
size: once; V: TRBV30; J: TRBJ1-2; D: TRBD1; DNA: TGTGCCTGGAGCCGAACGACAGGGACCGGCTACACCTTC; CDR3: CAWSRTTGTGYTF
size: .; V: TRBV5-1; J: TRBJ2-7; D: .; DNA: TGCGCCAGTCGGCGGCCAGGTGGAGGGAATTACGAGCAGTACTTC; CDR3: CASRRPGGGNYEQYF
size: .; V: TRBV25-1; J: TRBJ1-3; D: TRBD1; DNA: TGTGCCAGCAGCGACCAGGGGGCTGGAAACACCATATATTTT; CDR3: CASSDQGAGNTIYF
size: .; V: TRBV6-5; J: TRBJ2-3; D: .; DNA: TGTGCCAGCAGCGCTAGGGAGCTGATCGCGGGGCAGTATTTT; CDR3: CASSARELIAGQYF
size: .; V: TRBV28; J: TRBJ1-2; D: .; DNA: TGTGCCAGCAGTGTGGACAGATATGGCTACACCTTC; CDR3: CASSVDRYGYTF
size: .; V: TRBV25-1; J: TRBJ2-7; D: TRBD2; DNA: TGTGCCACCAGAACCGGGACTAGCGGACCCTACGAGCAGTACTTC; CDR3: CATRTGTSGPYEQYF
size: .; V: TRBV5-6; J: TRBJ2-5; D: .; DNA: TGTGCCAGCAGCCCGGCCGGAGGGACCCAGTACTTC; CDR3: CASSPAGGTQYF
size: few; V: TRBV7-9; J: TRBJ2-7; D: .; DNA: TGTGCCAGCAGCTTAATCGGAGGGGGCCACGAGCAGTACTTC; CDR3: CASSLIGGGHEQYF
size: .; V: TRBV5-6; J: TRBJ1-2; D: .; DNA: TGTGCCAGCAGCCGAGAGTATGGCTACACCTTC; CDR3: CASSREYGYTF
size: once; V: TRBV7-9; J: TRBJ1-1; D: TRBD1; DNA: TGTGCCAGCAGCAGACAGGGACAGGGGAATACTGAAGCTTTCTTT; CDR3: CASSRQGQGNTEAFF
size: .; V: TRBV6-1; J: TRBJ1-2; D: .; DNA: TGTGCCAGCAGTGAAGGACAGAACTATGGCTACACCTTC; CDR3: CASSEGQNYGYTF
size: .; V: TRBV5-4; J: TRBJ2-1; D: .; DNA: TGTGCCAGCAGCTTGACGCTGACAGACGAGCAGTTCTTC; CDR3: CASSLTLTDEQFF
size: .; V: TRBV4-2; J: TRBJ2-5; D: TRBD2; DNA: TGTGCCAGCAGCCAAGGGGTCGGCGGGGGGGCCGCTGAGACCCAGTACTTC; CDR3: CASSQGVGGGAAETQYF
size: .; V: TRBV7-3; J: TRBJ1-1; D: TRBD1; DNA: TGTGCCAGCAGCTTAACAGGTTTGAGACAGGGGAACACTGAAGCTTTCTTT; CDR3: CASSLTGLRQGNTEAFF